This T cell receptor beta chain emerged from a study of blood T cell repertoires in COVID-19. At the level of the study: PBMCs, B-cell-depleted T cells, or T cells provided the cDNA or gDNA that made up the material.

Per the original methods: Reference gene primer amplification gave nucleated cell count estimates. Libraries were prepared by immunoSEQ multiplex PCR; TCRdb keeps only in-frame clonotypes and omits some of them. That table gives V, J and clone size, and the DNA gave D and trimming. The sample lists a few hundred thousand clones, around 86% occurring once. Germline CDR1 SGHDN, CDR2 FVKESK. V shed 4 bases and J shed 4 bases, with 14 bases lying between them. The CDR3 length is 14 residues. The receptor comes from a woman between 18 and 30 years old who had recovered from COVID-19. This chain connects TRBV14 to TRBJ2-7; weak D call: TRBD1 (6 bases). The sample taken for sequencing was PBMCs or T cells enriched from blood (not recorded which). The CDR3 DNA reads as TGTGCCAGCAGCCGGACCACTCAGGGGTACGAGCAGTACTTC. Amino acid sequence: CASSRTTQGYEQYF.